Below are 6 T cell receptor beta chains sequenced from a single sample in a study of blood T cell repertoires in COVID-19. Using immunoSEQ multiplex PCR, the repertoire was profiled, and TCRdb retains in-frame clones only, with some absent. The sample lists approximately 200,000 clones; approximately 90% were seen once. The specimen was PBMCs or T cells enriched from blood (not recorded which). Source of these receptors: a woman aged 25 to 39 who had recovered from COVID-19.

This clone has only a few counts. This chain uses TRBV9 with TRBJ1-2; 8 bases agree with TRBD1. Germline CDR1 reads SGDLS; CDR2 reads YYNGEE. Trimming at V came to 0 bases and at J to 6 bases, leaving 4 bases not matched to a gene. The CDR3 runs 14 residues. The CDR3 reads CASSVEWTGHGYTF. The CDR3 nucleotides read TGTGCCAGCAGCGTAGAATGGACAGGGCATGGCTACACCTTC.

The chain is built from TRBV7-2 and TRBJ1-1, with D perhaps TRBD1 (6 bases). Per germline, CDR1 SGHTA and CDR2 FQGNSA. V was pared by 5 bases and J by 6 bases, with 16 bases between. This CDR3 contains 14 residues. The CDR3 sequence: CASSRGFTGSEAFF. Here the CDR3 DNA reads TGTGCCAGCAGCCGCGGATTTACAGGGTCTGAAGCTTTCTTT.

The chain is built from TRBV18 and TRBJ1-1; weak D call: TRBD1 (6 bases). V lost 3 bases, J lost 5 bases, and 13 bases lay in between. Germline V CDR1 and CDR2: KGHSH, LQKENI. This CDR3 is 14 amino acids long. The CDR3 protein is CASSPGGLGTEAFF. The DNA of the CDR3 is TGTGCCAGCTCACCGGGGGGGCTTGGGACTGAAGCTTTCTTT. The entire variable domain, with the rest obtained from reference TRBV18 and TRBJ1-1, is as follows: NAGVMQNPRHLVRRRGQEARLRCSPMKGHSHVYWYRQLPEEGLKFMVYLQKENIIDESGMPKERFSAEFPKEGPSILRIQQVVRGDSAAYFCASSPGGLGTEAFFGQGTRLTVV.

A few counts support this clone. This rearrangement joins TRBV5-6 to TRBJ1-1, with D possibly being TRBD1 (6 bases). Trimming took off 2 bases at V and 8 bases at J, with 10 bases between the two ends. Per germline, CDR1 SGHDT and CDR2 YYEEEE. The CDR3 is 12 amino acids. CDR3 region: CASSLRDREAFF. CDR3 nucleotide sequence: TGTGCCAGCAGCTTAAGAGACAGGGAAGCTTTCTTT.

The chain combines TRBV28 with TRBJ1-5; D may be TRBD1 (6 bases). Germline loops: CDR1 MDHEN, CDR2 SYDVKM. Trimming cost V 5 bases and J 4 bases, with 12 bases left between them. The CDR3 length is 14 residues. The CDR3: CASSPTTGNQPQHF. CDR3 DNA sequence: TGTGCCAGCAGTCCAACTACAGGGAATCAGCCCCAGCATTTT.

This chain uses TRBV12-5 with TRBJ2-3, with 12 bases matching TRBD2. V lost 3 bases, J lost 3 bases, and 10 bases stayed unmatched. This CDR3 has 18 residues. CDR1 is LGHNT and CDR2 is FRNRAP in the germline V gene. The CDR3 region is CASGFTETSGGPTDTQYF. Written as DNA, the CDR3 is TGTGCTAGTGGTTTTACCGAAACTAGCGGGGGGCCAACAGATACGCAGTATTTT.